This TCR beta chain was retrieved from a study of blood T cells in healthy people across ages (dated by TCRdb to the mid-2010s). Regarding the research as a whole: In model experiments, roughly one uniquely barcoded TCR beta cDNA molecule per two T cells was captured by template switching. Age-related changes in TCR beta repertoire diversity were measured in the study by deep sequencing normalized with unique cDNA molecular identifiers. Donors were grouped into four age groups: young (average approximately 16 years), middle-aged (around 39), aged (about 59) and long-lived (just over 80). Using the same blood draw, the study looked at two additional independent replicas of 1 million unique cDNA reads for two donors, one aged 18 to 30 and the other aged 80 or older. Study-wide findings and limitations: Total diversity estimates from one million sequenced T cells were considered lower bounds and underestimates. The percentage of naive T cells measured by flow cytometry correlated strongly with observed TCR beta diversity. Compared with the aged group, the long-lived group had more naive CD4+ T cells, fewer expanded clones and increased TCR diversity, suggesting age selection. As age increased, observed TCR beta diversity per million T cells dropped in a roughly linear way, and a significant reduction was already evident by age 40. Because donor CMV infection status was unknown, age-related changes in expanded clonotypes were potentially confounded. Because profiling used bulk unsorted PBMCs, naive and antigen-experienced compartments could not be compared conclusively.

Library creation used 5' RACE. Sequenced using an Illumina HiSeq 2500. A second PCR of roughly 6 to 12 cycles was performed with a sample-barcoded 5' primer and a J-beta primer mix. A unique molecular identifier was introduced onto each TCR beta cDNA molecule by a template-switch 5' adaptor carrying 12 random nucleotides. At least 3 million CDR3-containing paired-end reads were obtained from each sample. First-strand cDNA synthesis was performed from all RNA using the Mint cDNA synthesis kit, with priming by a TRBC-specific oligonucleotide. Following uracil-DNA glycosylase treatment, a first 18-cycle PCR with universal primers M1SS and BC2_uni_R was performed on all cDNA. As for the authors' bioinformatics: Each sample was normalized by randomly selecting 1 million high-quality reads, each carrying a distinct molecular identifier. Reads with shared molecular identifiers were discarded instead of being binned into consensus sequences. CDR3 identification, clonotype clustering and error correction used MiTCR with a Q25 quality threshold and the strictest error-elimination algorithm. A nonparametric unseen species model using Euler transformation provided a lower-bound estimate of total TCR beta diversity. TCRdb applied fastp at Q25 and MiXCR to the public reads, then kept only in-frame beta chains. Every entry covers one CDR3 protein and lists the most common genes and DNA from its rows. TCRdb assigned the V and J calls; the authors' analysis was not used. The sample yields 750,000 to 950,000 distinct CDR3 sequences; 29% were counted once. The top ten clones comprise roughly 10% of the sample.

The donors were about 40 Caucasian individuals from Russia, aged about 6 to 100 years, who were systemically healthy. Each donor gave 9 to 10 milliliters of peripheral blood, collected into EDTA-treated Vacutainer tubes. Ficoll-Paque density-gradient centrifugation was used to isolate PBMCs, with at least 6.5 million obtained per sample. Total RNA was extracted from PBMCs with Trizol reagent, with at least 5.5 micrograms obtained per sample. For every donor, flow cytometry on a PBMC aliquot measured the percentage of naive CD45RAhigh/CD27high T cells. As for this clonotype: Its antigen remains undetermined. Base qualities are not recorded, but no much larger clone differs from it by a single base.

As encoded in the germline V gene, CDR1 is MDHEN while CDR2 is SYDVKM. The CDR3, from cysteine to phenylalanine, totals 16 residues. Only CDR3 DNA is held: 48 bases, read in frame from base 1. V loses 4 bases of germline sequence and J loses 0 bases, and the interval between the two ends is 10 bases. The sample also formed part of further work on T cells of mothers and their children. As that second study puts it: The donors were nine systemically healthy Caucasian individuals, made up of three mothers and their six children. cDNA synthesis consumed the entire amount of extracted RNA, loaded at 1.5 ug RNA in each 15 ul reaction. Sample barcodes and 2-4 random nucleotides were added via the M1S primer in the second PCR. Over 9 million TCR beta CDR3 reads came from each mother, compared with about 3.2 million reads from each child. TCR recombination output is similarly shaped by thymic selection in related and unrelated pairs, with a minor effect exerted by inherited differences. Normalized repertoire overlap was always slightly but never significantly higher in related than unrelated mother-child pairs. With a sensitivity of 90 to 100 clones per million clonotypes, no persistent microchimeric T cell clones were detected. In the study, deep NGS was used to compare the TCR beta repertoires of mothers and children, and features distinguishing related mother-child pairs from unrelated individuals were sought. On average, the children were roughly 10 +/- 4 years old, while the mothers were approximately 40 +/- 4 years old. After adapter ligation with NEBNext reagents, the libraries were sequenced on Illumina HiSeq 2000 with 100+100 nt paired-end reads. Mother and child libraries were prepared a month apart and sequenced in separate runs to prevent cross-contamination. Each donor had between 500,000 and 2,000,000 distinct TCR beta clonotypes identified. Naive TCR beta clonotypes were estimated from low-frequency clonotypes matched to each donor's FACS-determined naive share, without sorting.

The V gene is TRBV28 and the J gene is TRBJ1-6; D gene: possibly TRBD1, on 5 matching bases. Sequenced sample: blood. The sequence was obtained from a middle-aged woman in good health. CDR3 loop: CASSSLGGSYNSPLHF. The DNA sequence follows: TGTGCCAGCAGTTCTCTTGGGGGCTCCTATAATTCACCCCTCCACTTT. The full variable domain, completed from the reference TRBV28 and TRBJ1-6 proteins outside the CDR3, reads DVKVTQSSRYLVKRTGEKVFLECVQDMDHENMFWYRQDPGLGLRLIYFSYDVKMKEKGDIPEGYSVSREKKERFSLILESASTNQTSMYLCASSSLGGSYNSPLHFGNGTRLTVT.